The T cell receptor (beta chain) described here comes from a study of T cells in Graves' hyperthyroidism and ophthalmopathy. V was shortened by 8 bases and J by 1 base, with 21 bases between the two germline ends. CDR3 length equals 17 residues. Germline lookup yields CDR1 MDHEN and CDR2 SYDVKM. The source material, RNA transcripts, was used to amplify TCR beta CDR3 regions. An initial round of RT-PCR targeting the TCR CDR3 relied on the HTBI primer set. TCRdb passed the multiplex PCR reads through MiXCR, listing each CDR3 protein once. Of 400,000 to 500,000 distinct CDR3 sequences listed, roughly an eighth are singletons. This clonotype was recorded many times. Its target is not known. Broader study findings: Most thyroid clonotypes expanded above 0.001 were also detected in blood.

It was considered stable Graves' hyperthyroidism when ophthalmopathy did not progress within 18 months. In patients aged 18 to 65, hyperthyroidism was newly diagnosed, with duration under 2 months. The receptor comes from a young woman with Graves' hyperthyroidism. The material sequenced was blood. V is TRBV28 and J is TRBJ1-5; no definite D call. The CDR3 DNA sequence: TGTGCCAGCTCGGTTTACGGTCCGACAAGAAGCAATCAGCCCCAGCATTTT. Its translation: CASSVYGPTRSNQPQHF. Supplemented by reference TRBV28 and TRBJ1-5, the full variable domain reads DVKVTQSSRYLVKRTGEKVFLECVQDMDHENMFWYRQDPGLGLRLIYFSYDVKMKEKGDIPEGYSVSREKKERFSLILESASTNQTSMYLCASSVYGPTRSNQPQHFGDGTRLSIL.